These T cell receptor beta chains were read from a single sample in a study of blood T cell repertoires in COVID-19. Produced via immunoSEQ multiplex PCR; TCRdb's table is partial and in-frame only. The sample has more than 150,000 clones, 84% seen once. Sequences were obtained from peripheral blood. The receptors were sampled from a man between 18 and 29 years old with active or convalescent COVID-19. Both conserved end residues are part of each CDR3. A D gene is named only where the DNA matches it firmly. Clone size, where shown, is once, few, many, or a class for clones that have expanded.

TRBJ2-1	16	TRBD2	.	TRBV6-5	TGTGCCAGCAGTTCCCTAGCGGGAACCGCTTACAATGAGCAGTTCTTC	CASSSLAGTAYNEQFF
TRBJ1-4	14	TRBD1	.	TRBV5-1	TGCGCCAGCAGTCCCGGGACAGGGAATGAAAAACTGTTTTTT	CASSPGTGNEKLFF
TRBJ2-2	14	TRBD1	once	TRBV30	TGTGCCTCCCAAACGGGACAGAAGGCCGGGGAGCTGTTTTTT	CASQTGQKAGELFF
TRBJ2-3	11	.	.	TRBV30	TGTGCCTGGAGTTCCTCAGATACGCAGTATTTT	CAWSSSDTQYF
TRBJ1-2	12	.	.	TRBV29-1	TGCAGCGTCACAGACAGGTTGGATGGCTACACCTTC	CSVTDRLDGYTF
TRBJ1-6	15	TRBD1	.	TRBV5-1	TGCGCCAGCAGCCCGGTCAATTACAGGGGCCCGCGGCTCCACTTT	CASSPVNYRGPRLHF
TRBJ1-2	15	TRBD1	.	TRBV9	TGTGCCAGCAGCGCTCAACAGGGGGCAGACTATGGCTACACCTTC	CASSAQQGADYGYTF
TRBJ2-3	16	TRBD2	.	TRBV9	TGTGCCAGCAGCGTAGGGACTAGCGGTTCCACAGATACGCAGTATTTT	CASSVGTSGSTDTQYF
TRBJ1-4	16	.	.	TRBV10-2	TGCGCCAGCAGACCGACACCAGGGGCAACTAATGAAAAACTGTTTTTT	CASRPTPGATNEKLFF
TRBJ1-4	12	.	few	TRBV3-1/TRBV3-2	TGTGCCAGCAGCCAACGACTAGAAAAACTGTTTTTT	CASSQRLEKLFF
TRBJ2-1	15	TRBD2	.	TRBV5-5	TGTGCCAGCAGCGTGACTAGCGGGACCTACAATGAGCAGTTCTTC	CASSVTSGTYNEQFF
TRBJ2-1	14	.	.	TRBV3-1/TRBV3-2	TGTGCCAGCAGCCAAGAAAACTTGTACAATGAGCAGTTCTTC	CASSQENLYNEQFF
TRBJ1-1	15	TRBD1	few	TRBV7-2	TGTGCCAGCAGCTTAGTTGACAGGGGAAACACTGAAGCTTTCTTT	CASSLVDRGNTEAFF
TRBJ1-3	15	.	.	TRBV18	TGTGCCAGCTCACCAGGAGGGGATGCTGGAAACACCATATATTTT	CASSPGGDAGNTIYF
TRBJ1-2	16	TRBD1	.	TRBV3-1/TRBV3-2	TGTGCCAGCAGCCCTCCGTTTGGACAGGGGGCGCGTGGCTACACCTTC	CASSPPFGQGARGYTF
TRBJ2-1	14	TRBD2	.	TRBV19	TGTGCCAGTATGGGCAGCGGGAGGGCCATTGGGCAGTTCTTC	CASMGSGRAIGQFF